These 8 T cell receptor beta chains were sequenced from one sample in a study of T cells in Graves' hyperthyroidism and ophthalmopathy (dated by TCRdb to the late 2010s). Library generation was performed with multiplex PCR. For sequencing, an Illumina HiSeq 2000 was employed. The TCR beta CDR3 regions were amplified from RNA transcripts. The TCR CDR3 was subjected to a first round of RT-PCR using the HTBI primer set and the Qiagen OneStep RT-PCR kit. In TCRdb, the public reads were trimmed at Q25 with fastp and aligned with MiXCR, with productive beta chains retained. Each CDR3 protein appears once, grouped with its most common genes and DNA. This sample has 360,000 or so distinct CDR3 sequences in its table, and 15% to 20% of those were observed once. The top ten clonotypes cover around a sixth of the sample. Sequenced sample: blood. The source is a woman aged 40-49 years with Graves' ophthalmopathy.

This clonotype was detected ten times or more. The chain has TRBV11-2 and TRBJ2-7, with D uncertain. CDR1 is SGHAT and CDR2 is FQNNGV in the germline V gene. Trimming shortened V by 1 base and J by 0 bases, and 10 bases separated the two germline ends. CDR3 length: 15 residues. Here the CDR3 DNA reads TGTGCCAGCAGCTTAGGTCTCAGTTTCTCCTACGAGCAGTACTTC. Its protein is CASSLGLSFSYEQYF. The entire variable domain, with the rest obtained from reference TRBV11-2 and TRBJ2-7, is as follows: EAGVAQSPRYKIIEKRQSVAFWCNPISGHATLYWYQQILGQGPKLLIQFQNNGVVDDSQLPKDRFSAERLKGVDSTLKIQPAKLEDSAVYLCASSLGLSFSYEQYFGPGTRLTVT.

There are many counts of this clonotype. Compared with germline, one end of the junction differs, possibly owing to a read error. The chain uses TRBV5-1 and TRBJ2-7, with 7 bases identical to TRBD1. This CDR3 has 15 residues. CDR1 is SGHRS, CDR2 YFSETQ, per germline. CDR3 amino acids: CASSLGGGSSHEQYF. CDR3 coding DNA: TGCGCCAGCAGCTTGGGAGGGGGCAGCTCCCACGAGCAGTACTTC.

This clonotype was found many times. CDR3 in amino acids: CASSLGLAAYNEQFF. The CDR3 DNA reads TGCGCCAGCAGCTTGGGACTAGCGGCCTACAATGAGCAGTTCTTC. The J gene is TRBJ2-1, the V gene TRBV5-1, with 9 bases matching TRBD2. CDR1 and CDR2 from the germline V gene are SGHRS and YFSETQ. CDR3 length equals 15 residues. Unmatched junction bases numbered 0, after V lost 0 bases and J lost 2 bases.

This clonotype occurred many times. The rearrangement uses TRBV28 and TRBJ1-1, with D perhaps matching TRBD1 (6 bases). V dropped 5 bases and J dropped 0 bases, with 13 bases sitting between them. Looked up from germline, CDR1 is MDHEN and CDR2 is SYDVKM. The CDR3 length is 15 residues. The CDR3 reads CASSMLEGVNTEAFF. Written as DNA, the CDR3 is TGTGCCAGCAGTATGTTGGAGGGGGTGAACACTGAAGCTTTCTTT.

This clonotype was recorded many times. V is TRBV6-5 and J is TRBJ1-3, with TRBD1 matching 8 bases. Germline CDR1 MNHEY, CDR2 SVGAGI. This CDR3 contains 15 residues. V gave up 4 bases and J gave up 0 bases; unmatched junction bases: 2. The CDR3 DNA reads as TGTGCCAGCAGTTCGGACAGGGACTCTGGAAACACCATATATTTT. This gives the protein CASSSDRDSGNTIYF.

This clonotype was observed many times. The rearrangement joins TRBV6-1 to TRBJ1-1; 9 bases match TRBD1. CDR1 is MNHNS, CDR2 SASEGT, per germline. The CDR3 is 14 residues long. The V and J ends lost 6 bases and 1 base, in that order; junction bases with no gene match: 3. The CDR3 bases are TGTGCCAGCAGGGAGACAGGGGGGAACACTGAAGCTTTCTTT. Its protein product is CASRETGGNTEAFF.

The V call is TRBV9, the J call TRBJ1-3; 8 bases match TRBD1. The V and J ends lost 0 bases and 0 bases, in that order; junction bases with no gene match: 2. This CDR3 region has 16 residues. The germline CDR1 and CDR2 sequences are SGDLS and YYNGEE. As DNA, the CDR3 is TGTGCCAGCAGCGTAGGGACAGGGAGCTCTGGAAACACCATATATTTT. Translated: CASSVGTGSSGNTIYF.

The chain carries TRBV30 and TRBJ1-1; a possible D gene is TRBD1 (5 bases). CDR1 GTSNPN and CDR2 SVGIG come from the germline V gene (reference sequence). The ends were cut back, 3 bases at V and 2 bases at J, with 13 bases in the middle. This CDR3 has 14 residues. The CDR3 region has the DNA TGTGCCTGGAGGACCCGACAGCAAAACACTGAAGCTTTCTTT. Residues: CAWRTRQQNTEAFF.